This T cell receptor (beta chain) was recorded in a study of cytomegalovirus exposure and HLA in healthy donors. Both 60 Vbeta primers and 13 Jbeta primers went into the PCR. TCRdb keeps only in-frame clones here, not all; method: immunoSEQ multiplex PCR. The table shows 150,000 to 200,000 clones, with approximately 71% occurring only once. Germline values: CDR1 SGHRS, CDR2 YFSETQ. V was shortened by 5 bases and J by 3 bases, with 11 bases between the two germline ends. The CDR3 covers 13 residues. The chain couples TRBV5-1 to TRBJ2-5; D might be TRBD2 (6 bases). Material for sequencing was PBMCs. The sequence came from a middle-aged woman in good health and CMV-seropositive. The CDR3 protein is CASRILAEETQYF. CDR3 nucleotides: TGCGCCAGCAGGATATTAGCGGAAGAGACCCAGTACTTC.